The subject of this entry is one TCR beta chain. This entry comes from a study of shared clonotypes between healthy human individuals. For the study at large: CD4 naive and memory got three plates each, CD8 naive two, CD8 memory one.

CD4+ cells underwent separation, giving CD45RA+ naive and CD45RA-negative memory subsets. The protocol was immunoSEQ multiplex PCR, while the TCRdb copy is restricted to in-frame clones and leaves out a portion. The sample shows 1.6 million or so clones, roughly 97% of them seen only once. This CDR3 is built from 16 residues. Per the germline V gene, CDR1 is SGHRS and CDR2 is YFSETQ. Trimming at V came to 4 bases and at J to 1 base, leaving 7 bases not matched to a gene. The sample consisted of naive CD4+ T cells sorted from blood. Documented subset: CD45RA+ positively selected. The chain combines TRBV5-1 with TRBJ2-3; 9 bases are a match to TRBD1. This sequence originates from a man aged 25 to 45 in good health. CDR3 sequence: CASSIQGAWGTDTQYF. The CDR3 DNA is TGCGCCAGCAGCATACAGGGGGCGTGGGGCACAGATACGCAGTATTTT.